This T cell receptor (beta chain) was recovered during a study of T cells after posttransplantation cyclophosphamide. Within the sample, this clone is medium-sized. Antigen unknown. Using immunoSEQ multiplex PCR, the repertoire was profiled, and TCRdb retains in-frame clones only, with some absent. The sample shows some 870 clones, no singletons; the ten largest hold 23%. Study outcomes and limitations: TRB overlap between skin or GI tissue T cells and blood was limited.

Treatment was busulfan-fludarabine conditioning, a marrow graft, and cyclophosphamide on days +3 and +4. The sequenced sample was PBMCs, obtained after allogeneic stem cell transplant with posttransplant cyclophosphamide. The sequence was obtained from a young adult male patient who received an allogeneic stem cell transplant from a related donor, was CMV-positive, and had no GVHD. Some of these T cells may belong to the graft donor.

The CDR3 nucleotides read TGTGCCAGCAGCTTAGGGGCAGGGCGTCGGCAGCCCCAGCATTTT. As protein: CASSLGAGRRQPQHF. The chain employs TRBV7-2 and TRBJ1-5; the D gene is possibly TRBD1 (5 bases). The CDR3 covers 15 residues. The germline V gene encodes CDR1 SGHTA and CDR2 FQGNSA. The V end was cut by 1 base, the J end by 7 bases, with 14 bases between.